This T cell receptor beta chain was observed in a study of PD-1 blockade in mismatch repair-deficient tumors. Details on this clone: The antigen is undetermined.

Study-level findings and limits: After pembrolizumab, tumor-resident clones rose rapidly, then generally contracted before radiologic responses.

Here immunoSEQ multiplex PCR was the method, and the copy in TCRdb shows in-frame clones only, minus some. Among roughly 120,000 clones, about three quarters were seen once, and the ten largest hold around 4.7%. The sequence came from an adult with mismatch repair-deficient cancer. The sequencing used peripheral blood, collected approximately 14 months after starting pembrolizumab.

DNA for the CDR3: TGTGCCAGCAATGTAGGGGGGGACACTGAAGCTTTCTTT. Its protein is CASNVGGDTEAFF. The chain joins TRBV2 to TRBJ1-1; D might be TRBD1 (6 bases). This CDR3 comprises 13 residues. CDR1 is SNHLY, CDR2 FYNNEI, per germline. Trimming stripped 7 bases from V and 3 bases from J, with 12 bases between.